The 8 T cell receptor beta chains presented below share a single source sample, sequenced in a study of early T cells in non-severe SARS-CoV-2 infection. Each CDR3 protein is one row after TCRdb ran MiXCR on the 5' RACE reads. Found here are 59,000 or so distinct CDR3 sequences, over 10% of them singletons; the top ten hold 1.3% to 1.5%. Sequencing was performed on whole blood, taken at baseline. These receptors were collected from an adult who was a healthcare worker with PCR-confirmed SARS-CoV-2 infection or an uninfected control (not recorded which).

This clonotype was detected a few times. The chain has TRBV24-1 and TRBJ2-1; D may be TRBD1 or TRBD2 (5 bases each). Trimming shortened V by 3 bases and J by 0 bases, and 14 bases separated the two germline ends. This CDR3 contains 17 residues. The germline CDR1 and CDR2 sequences are KGHDR and SFDVKD. The CDR3 DNA reads TGTGCCACCAGTGATCCTCGGGCAGGGAGCTCCTACAATGAGCAGTTCTTC. Translation: CATSDPRAGSSYNEQFF.

This clonotype came up many times. The V call is TRBV5-4, the J call TRBJ2-5, with D perhaps assigned TRBD1 or TRBD2 (5 bases each). The germline V gene encodes CDR1 SGHNT and CDR2 YYREEE (reference sequence). V gave up 4 bases and J gave up 5 bases, with 18 bases separating them. CDR3 size: 15 residues. CDR3 in amino acids: CASSTGTSAWETQYF. In DNA form, the CDR3 reads TGTGCCAGCAGCACCGGGACCTCCGCGTGGGAGACCCAGTACTTC. The variable domain in full, with the rest retrieved from reference TRBV5-4 and TRBJ2-5, is ETGVTQSPTHLIKTRGQQVTLRCSSQSGHNTVSWYQQALGQGPQFIFQYYREEENGRGNFPPRFSGLQFPNYSSELNVNALELDDSALYLCASSTGTSAWETQYFGPGTRLLVL.

The J gene is TRBJ2-5, the V gene TRBV14; TRBD1 agrees at 10 bases. The CDR3 has 16 amino acids. Per the germline V gene, CDR1 is SGHDN and CDR2 is FVKESK. Trimming took 3 bases from V and 5 from J; bases not matched to a gene: 9. DNA of the CDR3: TGTGCCAGCAGCCACATAAGACAGGGGGCCTATGAGACCCAGTACTTC. Translating gives CASSHIRQGAYETQYF.

Only a few counts were recorded for this clonotype. The chain has TRBV10-3 and TRBJ1-1; possibly TRBD1 for D (5 bases). The V gene's germline CDR1 is ENHRY and CDR2 SYGVKD. This CDR3 has 11 residues. The V gene lost 10 bases and the J gene lost 7 bases, with 13 bases spanning the gap. The CDR3 spells CATRVKDEAFF. In nucleotides, the CDR3 is TGTGCCACCAGGGTTAAGGATGAAGCTTTCTTT.

This clonotype has a handful of counts. The rearrangement uses TRBV20-1 and TRBJ2-2; maybe TRBD2 (5 bases). The CDR3 is made up of 15 amino acids. Germline CDR1 is DFQATT and CDR2 is SNEGSKA (reference sequence). The V end lost 1 base, the J end lost 2 bases, and 11 bases lay between the germline ends. The CDR3 region is CSARAIASNTGELFF. CDR3 in DNA: TGCAGTGCTAGAGCTATAGCGTCAAACACCGGGGAGCTGTTTTTT.

This clonotype appeared many times. V gene TRBV24-1 combines with J gene TRBJ1-1; D uncertain. Germline CDR1 is KGHDR and CDR2 is SFDVKD. V lost 8 bases and J 4 bases, leaving 13 bases between the germline ends. The CDR3 consists of 13 residues. The CDR3 sequence: CATTLGSGTEAFF. CDR3 DNA sequence: TGTGCCACCACCTTGGGGTCGGGCACTGAAGCTTTCTTT.

In its sample, this clonotype was seen a few times. The rearrangement joins TRBV11-2 to TRBJ1-1, with D tentatively TRBD1 (5 bases). Germline V gene lookup returns CDR1 SGHAT and CDR2 FQNNGV. V lost 5 bases and J lost 4, with 11 bases in between. CDR3 size: 13 residues. CDR3 bases: TGTGCCAGCAGCCGGGATGGGGGCACTGAAGCTTTCTTT. Translating gives CASSRDGGTEAFF.

This sequence joins TRBV7-2 and TRBJ2-5; D gene ambiguous. Germline V CDR1 and CDR2: SGHTA, FQGNSA. Trimming took 1 base from V and 0 from J, leaving 6 bases between them. CDR3 length equals 14 residues. The CDR3 bases are TGTGCCAGCAGCTTAGGAGGAAACCAAGAGACCCAGTACTTC. Protein sequence: CASSLGGNQETQYF.